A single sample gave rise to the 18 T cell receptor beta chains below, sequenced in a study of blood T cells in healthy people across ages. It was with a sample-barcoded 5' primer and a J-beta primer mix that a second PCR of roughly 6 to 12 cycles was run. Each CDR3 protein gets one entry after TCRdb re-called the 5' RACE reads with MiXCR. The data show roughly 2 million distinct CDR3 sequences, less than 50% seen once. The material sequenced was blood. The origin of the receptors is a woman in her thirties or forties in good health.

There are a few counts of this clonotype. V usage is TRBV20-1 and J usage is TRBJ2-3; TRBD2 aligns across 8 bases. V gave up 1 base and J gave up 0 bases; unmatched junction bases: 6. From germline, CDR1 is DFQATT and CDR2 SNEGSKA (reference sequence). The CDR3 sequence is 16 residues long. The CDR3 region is CSARASGGGSTDTQYF. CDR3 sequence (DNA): TGCAGTGCTAGAGCCAGCGGGGGAGGGAGCACAGATACGCAGTATTTT.

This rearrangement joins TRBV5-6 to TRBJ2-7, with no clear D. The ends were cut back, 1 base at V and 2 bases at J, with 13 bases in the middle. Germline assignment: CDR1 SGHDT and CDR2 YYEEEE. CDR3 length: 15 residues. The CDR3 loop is CASSLSPGSPYEQYF. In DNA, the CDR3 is TGTGCCAGCAGCTTGTCCCCGGGTTCCCCCTACGAGCAGTACTTC. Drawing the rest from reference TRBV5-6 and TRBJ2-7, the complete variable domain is DAGVTQSPTHLIKTRGQQVTLRCSPKSGHDTVSWYQQALGQGPQFIFQYYEEEERQRGNFPDRFSGHQFPNYSSELNVNALLLGDSALYLCASSLSPGSPYEQYFGPGTRLTVT.

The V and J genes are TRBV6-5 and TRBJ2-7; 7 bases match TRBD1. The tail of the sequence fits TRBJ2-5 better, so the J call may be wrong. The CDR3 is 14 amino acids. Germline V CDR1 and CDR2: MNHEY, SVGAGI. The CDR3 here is CASSFFDRAETQYF. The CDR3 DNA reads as TGTGCCAGCTCTTTCTTCGACAGGGCTGAGACCCAGTACTTC.

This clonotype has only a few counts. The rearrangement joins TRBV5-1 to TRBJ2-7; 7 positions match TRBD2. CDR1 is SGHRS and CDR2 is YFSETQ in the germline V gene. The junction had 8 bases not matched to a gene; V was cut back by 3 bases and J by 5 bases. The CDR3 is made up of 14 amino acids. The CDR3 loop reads CASSSSGRTDEQYF. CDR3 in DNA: TGCGCCAGCAGCTCTAGCGGCCGGACGGACGAGCAGTACTTC.

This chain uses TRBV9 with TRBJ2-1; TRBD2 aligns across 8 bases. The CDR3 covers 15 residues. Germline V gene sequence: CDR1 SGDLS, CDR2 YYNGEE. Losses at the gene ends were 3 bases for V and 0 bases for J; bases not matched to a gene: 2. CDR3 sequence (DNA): TGTGCCAGCAGCGAAAGCGGGAGCTCCTACAATGAGCAGTTCTTC. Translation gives CASSESGSSYNEQFF.

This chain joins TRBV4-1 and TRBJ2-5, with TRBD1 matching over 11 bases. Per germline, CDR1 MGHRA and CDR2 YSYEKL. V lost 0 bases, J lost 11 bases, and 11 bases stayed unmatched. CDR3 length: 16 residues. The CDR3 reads CASSQEARGQGVKQYF. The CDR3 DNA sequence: TGCGCCAGCAGCCAAGAAGCGCGGGGACAGGGGGTTAAGCAGTACTTC.

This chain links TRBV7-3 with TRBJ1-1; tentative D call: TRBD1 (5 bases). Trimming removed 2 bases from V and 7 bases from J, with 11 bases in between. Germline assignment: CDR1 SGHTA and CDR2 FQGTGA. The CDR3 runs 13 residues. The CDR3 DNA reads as TGTGCCAGCAGCTTATCAGGGAGTGGTGAAGCTTTCTTT. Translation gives CASSLSGSGEAFF.

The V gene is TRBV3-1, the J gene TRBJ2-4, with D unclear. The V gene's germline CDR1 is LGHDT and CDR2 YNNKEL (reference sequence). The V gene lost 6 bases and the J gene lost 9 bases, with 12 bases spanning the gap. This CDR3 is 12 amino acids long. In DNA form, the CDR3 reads TGTGCCAGCAGTCGTGGGTCCGGCATTCAGTACTTC. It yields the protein CASSRGSGIQYF.

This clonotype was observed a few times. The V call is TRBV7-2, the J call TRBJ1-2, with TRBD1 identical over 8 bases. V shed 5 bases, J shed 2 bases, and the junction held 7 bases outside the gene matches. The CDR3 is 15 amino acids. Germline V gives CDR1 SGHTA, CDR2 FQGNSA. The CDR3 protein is CASSTTGQENYGYTF. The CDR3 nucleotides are TGTGCCAGCAGCACAACGGGACAGGAGAACTATGGCTACACCTTC.

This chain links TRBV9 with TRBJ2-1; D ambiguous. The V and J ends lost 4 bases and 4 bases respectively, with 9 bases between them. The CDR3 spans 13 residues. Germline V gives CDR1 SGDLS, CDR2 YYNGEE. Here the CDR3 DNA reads TGTGCCAGCAGCCTCATTGATTACAATGAGCAGTTCTTC. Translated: CASSLIDYNEQFF. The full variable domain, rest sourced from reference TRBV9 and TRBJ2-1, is DSGVTQTPKHLITATGQRVTLRCSPRSGDLSVYWYQQSLDQGLQFLIQYYNGEERAKGNILERFSAQQFPDLHSELNLSSLELGDSALYFCASSLIDYNEQFFGPGTRLTVL.

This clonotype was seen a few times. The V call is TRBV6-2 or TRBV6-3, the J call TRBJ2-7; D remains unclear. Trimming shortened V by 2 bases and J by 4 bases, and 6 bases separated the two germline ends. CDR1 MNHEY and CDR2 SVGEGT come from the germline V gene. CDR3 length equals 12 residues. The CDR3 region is CASSYQIYEQYF. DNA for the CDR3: TGTGCCAGCAGTTACCAGATATACGAGCAGTACTTC.

The CDR3 nucleotides read TGCGCCAGCAGCTTGGAGGCCGGGGGGGTTCGCACAGATACGCAGTATTTT. This codes for CASSLEAGGVRTDTQYF. The chain uses TRBV5-1 and TRBJ2-3; 8 positions agree with TRBD2. Germline CDR1 SGHRS, CDR2 YFSETQ. The CDR3 totals 17 residues. The junction had 7 bases not matched to a gene; V was cut back by 0 bases and J by 1 base.

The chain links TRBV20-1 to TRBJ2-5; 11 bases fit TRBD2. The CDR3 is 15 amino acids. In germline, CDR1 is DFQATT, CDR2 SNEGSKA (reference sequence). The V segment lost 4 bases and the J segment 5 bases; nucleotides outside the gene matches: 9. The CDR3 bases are TGCAGTGCTACCAAACTAGCGGGGGAGAGGGAGACCCAGTACTTC. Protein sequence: CSATKLAGERETQYF.

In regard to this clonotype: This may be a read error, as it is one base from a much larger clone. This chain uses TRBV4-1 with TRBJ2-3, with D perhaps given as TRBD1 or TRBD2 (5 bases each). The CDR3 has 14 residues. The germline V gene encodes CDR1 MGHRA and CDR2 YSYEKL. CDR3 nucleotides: TGCGCCGGCAGCCACCCGGGGACCACAGATACGCAGTATTTT. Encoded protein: CAGSHPGTTDTQYF.

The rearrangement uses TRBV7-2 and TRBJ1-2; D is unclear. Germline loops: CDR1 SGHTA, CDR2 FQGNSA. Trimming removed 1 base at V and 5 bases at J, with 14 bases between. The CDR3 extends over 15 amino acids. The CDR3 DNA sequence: TGTGCCAGCAGCTTAGGCGGATGGGCAGAATATGGCTACACCTTC. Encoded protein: CASSLGGWAEYGYTF.

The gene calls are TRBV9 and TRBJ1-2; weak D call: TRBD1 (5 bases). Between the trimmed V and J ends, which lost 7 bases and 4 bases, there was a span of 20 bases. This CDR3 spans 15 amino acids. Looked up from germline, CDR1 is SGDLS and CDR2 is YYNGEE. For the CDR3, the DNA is TGTGCCAGCGGATTCAGAACAGGAAGCGCCTATGGCTACACCTTC. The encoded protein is CASGFRTGSAYGYTF. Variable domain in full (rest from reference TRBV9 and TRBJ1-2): DSGVTQTPKHLITATGQRVTLRCSPRSGDLSVYWYQQSLDQGLQFLIQYYNGEERAKGNILERFSAQQFPDLHSELNLSSLELGDSALYFCASGFRTGSAYGYTFGSGTRLTVV.

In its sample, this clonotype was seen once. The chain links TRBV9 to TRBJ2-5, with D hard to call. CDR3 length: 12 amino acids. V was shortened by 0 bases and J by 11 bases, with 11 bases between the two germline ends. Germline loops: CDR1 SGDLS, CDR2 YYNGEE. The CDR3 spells CASSVDGVEQYF. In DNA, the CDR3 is TGTGCCAGCAGCGTAGATGGTGTGGAGCAGTACTTC.

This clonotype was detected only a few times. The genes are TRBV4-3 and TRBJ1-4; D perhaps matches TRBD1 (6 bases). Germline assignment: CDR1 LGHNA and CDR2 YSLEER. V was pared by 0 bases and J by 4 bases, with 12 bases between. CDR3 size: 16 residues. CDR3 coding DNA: TGCGCCAGCAGCCAAGATGCCCGGGGGCTTAATGAAAAACTGTTTTTT. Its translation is CASSQDARGLNEKLFF.